This T cell receptor beta chain was captured by sequencing in a study of CD8 T cells in Susac syndrome. Roughly 0.45 to 1 ug RNA was reverse transcribed with random hexamers. TCR beta CDR3 was amplified by immunoSEQ multiplex PCR. This amplification extended across 54 Vbeta and 13 Jbeta segments. TCRdb analysed the immunoSEQ multiplex PCR reads with MiXCR anew, one entry per CDR3 protein. The profile shows roughly 190,000 distinct CDR3 sequences, approximately 95% of them singletons. Concerning this clonotype: Its specificity is unknown.

Study conclusions and caveats: In TEMRA cells and active patients, CD8+ clonal expansion in Susac reached its peak. That the number of individuals in its TCR sequencing and HLA analysis was relatively small was acknowledged by the study.

TEMRA cells were enriched by FACS, and CD4+ and CD8+ T cells were negatively isolated. Per the germline V gene, CDR1 is DFQATT and CDR2 is SNEGSKA (reference sequence). The CDR3 covers 13 residues. Trimming cost V 5 bases and J 4 bases; bases outside gene matches: 6. Sequences were obtained from CD8+ T cells from PBMCs. The sequence was obtained from a human donor with Susac syndrome. The chain links TRBV20-1 to TRBJ1-2; 8 positions match TRBD1. The CDR3 nucleotides are TGCAGTGCTCATGACAGGGGAGGCTATGGCTACACCTTC. It encodes CSAHDRGGYGYTF.